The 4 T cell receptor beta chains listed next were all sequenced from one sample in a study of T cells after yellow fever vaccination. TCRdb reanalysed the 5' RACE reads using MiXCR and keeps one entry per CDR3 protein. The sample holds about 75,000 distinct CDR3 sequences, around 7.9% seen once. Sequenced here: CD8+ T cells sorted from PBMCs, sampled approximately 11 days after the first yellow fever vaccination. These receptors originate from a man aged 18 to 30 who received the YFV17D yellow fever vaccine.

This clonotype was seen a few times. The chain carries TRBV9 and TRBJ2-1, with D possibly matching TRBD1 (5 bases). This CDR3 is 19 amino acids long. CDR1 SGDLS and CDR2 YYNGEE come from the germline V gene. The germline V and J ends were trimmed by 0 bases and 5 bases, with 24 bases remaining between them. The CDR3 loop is CASSVDTTGMGQPDNEQFF. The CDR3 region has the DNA TGTGCCAGCAGCGTAGATACTACGGGTATGGGGCAACCCGACAATGAGCAGTTCTTC.

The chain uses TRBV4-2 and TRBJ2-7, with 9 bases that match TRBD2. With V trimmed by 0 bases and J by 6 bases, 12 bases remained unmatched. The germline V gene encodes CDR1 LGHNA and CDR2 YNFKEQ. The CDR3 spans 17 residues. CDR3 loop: CASSQDIPQRGAGEQYF. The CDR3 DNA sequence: TGTGCCAGCAGCCAAGACATCCCCCAGCGGGGGGCCGGCGAGCAGTACTTC.

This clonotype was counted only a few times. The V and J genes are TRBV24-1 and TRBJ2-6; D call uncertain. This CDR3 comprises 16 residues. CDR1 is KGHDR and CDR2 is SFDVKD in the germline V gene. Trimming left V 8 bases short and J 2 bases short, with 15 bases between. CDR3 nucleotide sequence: TGTGCCACCAAGATAAGTCCGGCTACTGGGGCCAACGTCCTGACTTTC. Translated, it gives CATKISPATGANVLTF.

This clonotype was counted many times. Here the CDR3 reads CASSQLGLAADTDTQYF. DNA for the CDR3: TGTGCCAGCAGCCAACTCGGACTAGCGGCGGACACAGATACGCAGTATTTT. The chain employs TRBV4-2 and TRBJ2-3, with 10 bases aligning to TRBD2. Trimming cost V 2 bases and J 2 bases; bases outside gene matches: 7. CDR1 is LGHNA and CDR2 is YNFKEQ in the germline V gene. The CDR3 runs to 17 residues.